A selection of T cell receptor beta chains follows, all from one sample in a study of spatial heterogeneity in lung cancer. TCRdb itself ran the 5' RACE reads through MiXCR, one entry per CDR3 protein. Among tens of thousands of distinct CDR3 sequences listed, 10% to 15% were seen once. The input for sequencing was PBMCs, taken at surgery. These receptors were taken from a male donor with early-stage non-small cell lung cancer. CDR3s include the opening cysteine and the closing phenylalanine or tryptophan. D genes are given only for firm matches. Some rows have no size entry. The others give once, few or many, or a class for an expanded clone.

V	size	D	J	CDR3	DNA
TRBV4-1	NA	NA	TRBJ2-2	CASSHSALRTGELFF	TGCGCCAGCAGCCACTCGGCTCTTAGGACCGGGGAGCTGTTTTTT
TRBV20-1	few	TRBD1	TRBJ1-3	CSASPNPARGSGNTIYF	TGCAGTGCTAGCCCGAACCCTGCCAGGGGGTCTGGAAACACCATATATTTT
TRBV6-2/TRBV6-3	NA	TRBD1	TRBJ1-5	CASAAPTDRATNQPQHF	TGTGCCAGCGCGGCACCAACAGACAGGGCCACCAATCAGCCCCAGCATTTT
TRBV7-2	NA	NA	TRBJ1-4	CASSFQTDNEKLFF	TGTGCCAGCAGCTTTCAGACAGATAATGAAAAACTGTTTTTT
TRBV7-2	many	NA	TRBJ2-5	CASSRLGQETQYF	TGTGCCAGCAGCCGACTAGGGCAGGAGACCCAGTACTTC
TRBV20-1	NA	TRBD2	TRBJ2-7	CSAAGTSGIPTYEQYF	TGCAGTGCTGCCGGGACTAGCGGGATCCCAACCTACGAGCAGTACTTC
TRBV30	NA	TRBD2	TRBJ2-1	CAWSAPERGGEQFF	TGTGCCTGGAGTGCCCCCGAGCGGGGGGGTGAGCAGTTCTTC
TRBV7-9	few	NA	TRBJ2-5	CASSSRLETSETQYF	TGTGCCAGCAGCTCCCGACTAGAGACCTCGGAGACCCAGTACTTC
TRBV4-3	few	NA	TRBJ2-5	CASSRAGGANQETQYF	TGCGCCAGCAGCCGCGCTGGCGGGGCTAATCAAGAGACCCAGTACTTC
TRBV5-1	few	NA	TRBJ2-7	CASSLAWTGYEQYF	TGCGCCAGCAGCTTGGCGTGGACGGGCTACGAGCAGTACTTC
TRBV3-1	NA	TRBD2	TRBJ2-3	CASSPTRARGGGATDTQYF	TGTGCCAGCAGCCCGACTAGGGCGCGGGGGGGCGGTGCGACAGATACGCAGTATTTT
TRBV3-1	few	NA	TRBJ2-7	CASSPRQVYSYEQYF	TGTGCCAGCAGCCCCCGACAGGTTTACTCCTACGAGCAGTACTTC
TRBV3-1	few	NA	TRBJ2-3	CASSQDYSGDTQYF	TGTGCCAGCAGCCAAGATTACTCCGGAGATACGCAGTATTTT
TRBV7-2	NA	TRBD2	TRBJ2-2	CASSFPRGGTANTGELFF	TGTGCCAGCAGCTTCCCACGGGGGGGTACCGCGAACACCGGGGAGCTGTTTTTT
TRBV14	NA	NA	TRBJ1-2	CASSQSPGGGYTF	TGTGCCAGCAGCCAATCACCCGGGGGTGGCTACACCTTC
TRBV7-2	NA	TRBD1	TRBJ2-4	CASSLEGQGGGRFYF	TGTGCCAGCAGCTTAGAGGGACAGGGTGGAGGAAGGTTTTACTTC
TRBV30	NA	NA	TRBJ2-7	CASDSGDSYEQYF	TGTGCCTCCGACAGTGGGGACTCCTACGAGCAGTACTTC
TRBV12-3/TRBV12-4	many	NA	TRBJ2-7	CASSLNVVYEQYF	TGTGCCAGCAGTTTAAACGTGGTCTACGAGCAGTACTTC
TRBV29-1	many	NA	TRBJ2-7	CSVEGGGYEQYF	TGCAGCGTTGAAGGTGGCGGCTACGAGCAGTACTTC
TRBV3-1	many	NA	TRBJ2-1	CASSLPGLRAGEQFF	TGTGCCAGCAGCCTTCCGGGCCTAAGGGCGGGTGAGCAGTTCTTC
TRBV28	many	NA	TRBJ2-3	CASSFAGTQYF	TGTGCCAGCAGTTTTGCGGGTACGCAGTATTTT
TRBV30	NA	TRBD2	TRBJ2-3	CAWSPIAGGPDTQYF	TGTGCCTGGAGTCCTATAGCGGGAGGCCCAGATACGCAGTATTTT
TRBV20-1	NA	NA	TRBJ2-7	CSANEVHEQYF	TGCAGTGCTAACGAGGTCCACGAGCAGTACTTC
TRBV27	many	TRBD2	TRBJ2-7	CASSLSLAGSSYEQYF	TGTGCCAGCAGTTTAAGCCTAGCGGGAAGCTCCTACGAGCAGTACTTC
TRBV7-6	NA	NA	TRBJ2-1	CASSSSNREPRQFF	TGTGCCAGCAGCTCCTCCAACAGGGAGCCCAGGCAGTTCTTC
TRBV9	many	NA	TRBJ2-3	CASSAQGRDPDTQYF	TGTGCCAGCAGCGCCCAGGGGAGGGACCCAGATACGCAGTATTTT
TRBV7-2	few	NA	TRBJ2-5	CASSSTGFQETQYF	TGTGCCAGCAGCTCCACAGGGTTCCAAGAGACCCAGTACTTC
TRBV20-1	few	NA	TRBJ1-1	CSARGRPHTEAFF	TGCAGTGCTAGAGGGAGGCCCCACACTGAAGCTTTCTTT
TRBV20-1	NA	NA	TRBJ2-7	CSARTWGRRSLTIYEQYF	TGCAGTGCTAGAACATGGGGTAGAAGATCCCTTACCATTTACGAGCAGTACTTC
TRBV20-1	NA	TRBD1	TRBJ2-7	CSEGDRGKGTYEQYF	TGCAGTGAAGGAGACAGGGGAAAAGGAACCTACGAGCAGTACTTC
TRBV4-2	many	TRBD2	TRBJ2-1	CASSRTAGTRGDNEQFF	TGTGCCAGCAGCCGGACCGCCGGGACTAGGGGGGACAATGAGCAGTTCTTC
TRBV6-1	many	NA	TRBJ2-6	CASSDRSKGAGANVLTF	TGTGCCAGCAGTGATCGGAGCAAAGGAGCCGGGGCCAACGTCCTGACTTTC
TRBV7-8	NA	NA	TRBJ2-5	CASSLVGGLPEAETQYF	TGTGCCAGCAGCTTAGTGGGTGGACTCCCCGAAGCGGAGACCCAGTACTTC
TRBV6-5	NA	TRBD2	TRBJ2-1	CASRLGLVAGNEQFF	TGTGCCAGCAGACTGGGACTAGTGGCTGGCAATGAGCAGTTCTTC
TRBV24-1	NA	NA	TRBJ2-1	CATSEPKGRAGPTYNEQFF	TGTGCCACCAGTGAGCCCAAGGGCCGAGCAGGGCCCACCTACAATGAGCAGTTCTTC
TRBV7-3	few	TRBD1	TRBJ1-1	CASSLIGQGAAPGRNTEAFF	TGTGCCAGCAGCTTAATCGGACAGGGGGCGGCCCCAGGTCGGAACACTGAAGCTTTCTTT
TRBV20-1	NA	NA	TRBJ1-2	CRTEWGTNIEGYTF	TGCAGAACAGAATGGGGAACCAATATAGAAGGCTACACCTTC
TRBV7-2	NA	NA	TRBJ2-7	CASSARHQGPGSYEQYF	TGTGCCAGCAGCGCTCGTCACCAGGGGCCTGGATCCTACGAGCAGTACTTC
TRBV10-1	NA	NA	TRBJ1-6	CASSERQFSPLHF	TGCGCCAGCAGTGAGAGGCAATTCTCACCCCTCCACTTT
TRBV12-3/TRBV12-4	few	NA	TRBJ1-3	CASIKNRAGNTIYF	TGTGCCAGCATCAAAAACAGGGCTGGAAACACCATATATTTT
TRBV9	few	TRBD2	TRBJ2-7	CASSPRAGVGSYEQYF	TGTGCCAGCAGCCCCCGAGCGGGAGTGGGCTCCTACGAGCAGTACTTC
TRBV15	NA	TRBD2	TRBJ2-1	CATSARLAGGPKSFF	TGTGCCACCAGCGCCAGACTAGCGGGAGGCCCGAAGTCGTTCTTC
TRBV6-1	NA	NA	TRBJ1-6	CASSPAPDAKPLHF	TGTGCCAGCAGTCCCGCCCCGGACGCTAAACCCCTCCACTTT
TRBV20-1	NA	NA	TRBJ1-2	CSAKKHRNYGYTF	TGCAGTGCTAAAAAGCACAGGAACTATGGCTACACCTTC
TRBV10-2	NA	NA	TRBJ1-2	CASLDERAPETHGYTF	TGCGCCAGCTTGGACGAGCGGGCCCCCGAGACGCATGGCTACACCTTC
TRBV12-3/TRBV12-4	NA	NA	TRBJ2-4	CASSLRAGRNIQYF	TGTGCCAGCAGTTTGCGGGCAGGGAGAAACATTCAGTACTTC
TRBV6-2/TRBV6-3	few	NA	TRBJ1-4	CASSYSPGRPTGSNEKLFF	TGTGCCAGCAGTTATTCTCCCGGGAGACCCACCGGATCTAATGAAAAACTGTTTTTT
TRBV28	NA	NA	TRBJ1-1	CASSSPRTEDTEAFF	TGTGCCAGCAGTTCGCCCAGGACAGAAGATACTGAAGCTTTCTTT
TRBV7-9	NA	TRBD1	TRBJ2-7	CASSRPGQSYEQYF	TGTGCCAGCAGCCGTCCGGGACAGTCCTACGAGCAGTACTTC